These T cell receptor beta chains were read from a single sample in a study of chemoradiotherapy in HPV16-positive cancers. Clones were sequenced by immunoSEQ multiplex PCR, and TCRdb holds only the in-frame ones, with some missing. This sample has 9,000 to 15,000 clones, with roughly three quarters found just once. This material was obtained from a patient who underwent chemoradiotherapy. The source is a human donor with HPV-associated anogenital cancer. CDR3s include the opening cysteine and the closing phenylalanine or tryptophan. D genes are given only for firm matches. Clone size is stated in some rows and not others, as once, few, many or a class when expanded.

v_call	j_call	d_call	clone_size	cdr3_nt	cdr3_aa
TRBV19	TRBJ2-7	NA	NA	TGTGCCAGTAACCAGAGGTTCGATCTAACCTACGAGCAGTACTTC	CASNQRFDLTYEQYF
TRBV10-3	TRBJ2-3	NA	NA	TGTGCCATCAGTGAGTCGAAAGGGTTTGAGGATACGCAGTATTTT	CAISESKGFEDTQYF
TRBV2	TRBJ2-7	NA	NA	TGTGCCAGCAGTGGTCAGGGACGCCACCAAGAGCAGTACTTC	CASSGQGRHQEQYF
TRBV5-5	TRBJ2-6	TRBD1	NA	TGTGCCAGCAGCATCGGACAGGGGCTCTCCTCTGGGGCCAACGTCCTGACTTTC	CASSIGQGLSSGANVLTF
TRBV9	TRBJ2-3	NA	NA	TGTGCCAGCAGCACCAGAGGTTGGGGGGGCAGGGTCACAGATACGCAGTATTTT	CASSTRGWGGRVTDTQYF
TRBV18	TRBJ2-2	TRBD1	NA	TGTGCCAGCTCACCAGGGACAGTGAACACCGGGGAGCTGTTTTTT	CASSPGTVNTGELFF
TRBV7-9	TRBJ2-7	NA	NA	TGTGCCAGCAGCCCGACCAACCTTGACGAGCAGTACTTC	CASSPTNLDEQYF
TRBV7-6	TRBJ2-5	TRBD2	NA	TGTGCCAGCAGCTTCGGACACGGGGGGGCCCTTGAGACCCAGTACTTC	CASSFGHGGALETQYF
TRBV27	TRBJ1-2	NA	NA	TGTGCCAGCAGTTTTAGCGGGGGCTATGGCTACACCTTC	CASSFSGGYGYTF
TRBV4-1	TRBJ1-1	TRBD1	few	TGCGCCAGCAGCCTGGGGACAGGGGAGACTGAAGCTTTCTTT	CASSLGTGETEAFF
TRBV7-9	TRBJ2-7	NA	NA	TGTGCCAGCAGCGCGCCCGGGACAGAGGGACTTCTCTCCTACGAGCAGTACTTC	CASSAPGTEGLLSYEQYF
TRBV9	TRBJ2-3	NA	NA	TGTGCCAGCAGCGTAGGCCTAGAGTTGACGGATACGCAGTATTTT	CASSVGLELTDTQYF
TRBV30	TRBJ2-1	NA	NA	TGTGCCTGGAGTGTGGGGAGCAATGAGCAGTTCTTC	CAWSVGSNEQFF
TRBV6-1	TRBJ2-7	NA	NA	TGTGCCAGCAGTGAAGCGGGCTTTACGAGGGACGAGCAGTACTTC	CASSEAGFTRDEQYF
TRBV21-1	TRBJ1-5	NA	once	TGTGCCAGCAGCAAAGAGGACAGGGACTATAGCAATCAGCCCCAGCATTTT	CASSKEDRDYSNQPQHF
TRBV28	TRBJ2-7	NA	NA	TGTGCCAGTACCGGTCTACGATACGAGCAGTACTTC	CASTGLRYEQYF
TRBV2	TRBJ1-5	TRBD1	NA	TGTGCCAGCAGTGAAGCGGGCCAGGGGGCCCAGCCCCAGCATTTT	CASSEAGQGAQPQHF
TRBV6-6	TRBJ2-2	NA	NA	TGTGCCAGCAGAAGGGCGAACACCGGGGAGCTGTTTTTT	CASRRANTGELFF
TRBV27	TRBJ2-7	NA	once	TGTGCCAGCAGTATCTCCGGGACAACAACACCCTACGAGCAGTACTTC	CASSISGTTTPYEQYF
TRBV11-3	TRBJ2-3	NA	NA	TGTGCCAGCAGCCCACCTTGGCGGGGGCACACAGATACGCAGTATTTT	CASSPPWRGHTDTQYF
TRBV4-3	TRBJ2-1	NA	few	TGCGCCAGCAGCCTGGACTGGGCAATCGATGAGCAGTTCTTC	CASSLDWAIDEQFF
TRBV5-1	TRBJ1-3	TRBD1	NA	TGCGCCAGCAGCGCGGGACAGGGCGGAAACACCATATATTTT	CASSAGQGGNTIYF
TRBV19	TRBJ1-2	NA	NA	TGTGCCAGTAGTATAGATGTGGCCCCGCATGAGCGCCATGGCTACACCTTC	CASSIDVAPHERHGYTF
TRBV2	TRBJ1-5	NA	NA	TGTGCCAGCGCTTACCGGGATCCCCAGCATTTT	CASAYRDPQHF
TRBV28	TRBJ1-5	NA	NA	TGTGCCAGCCGATCCAGGGACGGTCCCATGAGGCCCCAGCATTTT	CASRSRDGPMRPQHF
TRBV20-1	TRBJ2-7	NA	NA	TGCAGTGCTAAAAATTACGAGCAGTACTTC	CSAKNYEQYF
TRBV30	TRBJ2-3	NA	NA	TGTGCCTATGCATTTGGGCTTAGCACAGATACGCAGTATTTT	CAYAFGLSTDTQYF
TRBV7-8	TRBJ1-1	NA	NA	TGTGCCAGCAGCTTAGACAGTAACACTGAAGCTTTCTTT	CASSLDSNTEAFF
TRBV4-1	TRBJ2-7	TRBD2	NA	TGCGCCAGCAGCCAAGAGGAAGCGGGGGCTACCTACGAGCAGTACTTC	CASSQEEAGATYEQYF
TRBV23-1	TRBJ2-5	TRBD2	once	TGCGCCAGCAGTCAACCCAGGGTAGCGGGGAATCAAGAGACCCAGTACTTC	CASSQPRVAGNQETQYF
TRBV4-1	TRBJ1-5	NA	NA	TGCGCCAGCAGCCACCCTGGGGGGGGGAATAGCAATCAGCCCCAGCATTTT	CASSHPGGGNSNQPQHF
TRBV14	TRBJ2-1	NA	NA	TGTGCCAGCAGCCCTTTGAGCTCCTACAATGAGCAGTTCTTC	CASSPLSSYNEQFF
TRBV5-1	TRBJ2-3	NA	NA	TGCGCCAGCAGCTATCAACCGTGGCAGGCCGGTGCAGATACGCAGTATTTT	CASSYQPWQAGADTQYF
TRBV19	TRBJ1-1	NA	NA	TGTGCCAGTAGAGGCATACAGGGAAGGGGGAACACTGAAGCTTTCTTT	CASRGIQGRGNTEAFF
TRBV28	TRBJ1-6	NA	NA	TGTGCCAGCACCCCGGGAGATTTACGACCCCTCCACTTT	CASTPGDLRPLHF
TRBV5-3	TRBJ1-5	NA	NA	TGTGCCAGAAGCGATAAAGACACGCCAGACGATCGGGGCAATCAGCCCCAGCATTTT	CARSDKDTPDDRGNQPQHF
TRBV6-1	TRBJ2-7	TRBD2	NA	TGTGCCACATACGGGGGGGGCATCGACGAGCAGTACTTC	CATYGGGIDEQYF
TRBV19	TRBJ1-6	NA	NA	TGTGCCAGTAGTCCTGACGGACTCGCAGGCTCACCCCTCCACTTT	CASSPDGLAGSPLHF